The clone carrying this T cell receptor beta chain was recorded many times. These data come from a study of T-cell reconstitution after alpha-beta-depleted transplantation in children. Preparation of the TCRbeta library was carried out with unique molecular identifiers. Each CDR3 protein is one row after TCRdb ran MiXCR on the PCR reads. The sample gives about 690,000 distinct CDR3 sequences, 16% of which show up once; approximately 1% is in the top ten. CDR3 length equals 13 residues. Trimming cost V 5 bases and J 7 bases, with 12 bases left between them. The specimen comprised PBMCs from the stem cell graft donor, sampled from the stem cell graft. The chain recombines TRBV12-3 or TRBV12-4 with TRBJ2-1; D not resolved. This clonotype was obtained from a human donor who donated a stem cell graft to a child with acute myeloid leukemia. The CDR3 loop is CASSVTAPNEQFF. The CDR3 DNA reads as TGTGCCAGCAGTGTCACGGCCCCTAATGAGCAGTTCTTC.